The 27 T cell receptor beta chains given below trace back to one sample, sequenced in a study of hypomethylating agent response in myelodysplastic syndrome. Clones were read by immunoSEQ multiplex PCR, and TCRdb kept only the in-frame ones, dropping some. This sample has some 2,900 clones; approximately 82% occur once, and the top ten carry about a quarter. Specimen: bone marrow, collected before or after starting hypomethylating agent treatment for myelodysplastic syndrome (not recorded which). Receptor source: a human donor with myelodysplastic syndrome.

The chain is built from TRBV18 and TRBJ2-3, with TRBD2 matching 8 bases. The CDR3 has 15 amino acids. Germline loops: CDR1 KGHSH, CDR2 LQKENI. J was trimmed by 5 bases and V by 3 bases; bases with no gene match: 7. The CDR3 loop is CASSPNSGGRDTQYF. CDR3 nucleotide sequence: TGTGCCAGCTCACCGAACAGCGGGGGCCGAGATACGCAGTATTTT.

This clone was detected only once. Here the CDR3 DNA reads TGTGCCAGCAGCCGCACGACCCCGGGACAGGGACTTGACTATGGCTACACCTTC. This encodes CASSRTTPGQGLDYGYTF. The rearrangement joins TRBV9 to TRBJ1-2, with TRBD1 identical over 9 bases. The CDR3 is made up of 18 amino acids. V lost 4 bases to trimming and J lost 3 bases; unmatched junction nucleotides: 16. Germline-derived CDR1 and CDR2 are SGDLS and YYNGEE.

The V call is TRBV6-5, the J call TRBJ1-5, with D possibly matching TRBD1 (5 bases). From germline, CDR1 is MNHEY and CDR2 SVGAGI. The CDR3 is made up of 14 amino acids. The V gene lost 6 bases and the J gene lost 8 bases, with 17 bases spanning the gap. The CDR3 sequence is CASRPGQGGEPQHF. The CDR3 DNA reads TGTGCCAGCAGGCCGGGGCAGGGTGGAGAGCCCCAGCATTTT.

The chain combines TRBV2 with TRBJ2-7; no clear D. This CDR3 is built from 12 residues. V lost 0 bases and J 8 bases, leaving 8 bases between the germline ends. The germline V gene has CDR1 SNHLY and CDR2 FYNNEI. The CDR3 DNA sequence: TGTGCCAGCAGTGAAGCGCCCCCCAAGCAGTACTTC. As protein: CASSEAPPKQYF.

This clone came up a few times. The gene calls are TRBV19 and TRBJ2-7; no clear D. This CDR3 has 12 amino acids. Per germline, CDR1 LNHDA and CDR2 SQIVND (reference sequence). Trimming left V 6 bases short and J 3 bases short, with 9 bases between. For the CDR3, the DNA is TGTGCCAGTAGCCCTGGGAACTACGAGCAGTACTTC. Residues: CASSPGNYEQYF.

The V and J genes are TRBV11-2 and TRBJ1-6; tentatively, D is TRBD1 (6 bases). This CDR3 region has 15 residues. V was cut by 4 bases and J by 7 bases, with 14 bases left in between. Germline CDR1 reads SGHAT; CDR2 reads FQNNGV. CDR3 in DNA: TGTGCCAGCAGCTCAACAGGGCCCGGAAATTCACCCCTCCACTTT. Protein product: CASSSTGPGNSPLHF.

J is TRBJ1-6 and V is TRBV5-6; unclear D gene. This CDR3 contains 16 residues. V lost 0 bases and J 10 bases, leaving 17 bases between the germline ends. The germline V gene encodes CDR1 SGHDT and CDR2 YYEEEE. The CDR3 reads CASSLDHAGRYSPLHF. The DNA for the CDR3 is TGTGCCAGCAGCTTGGATCACGCCGGGAGGTACTCACCCCTCCACTTT. Full variable domain (missing parts from reference TRBV5-6 and TRBJ1-6): DAGVTQSPTHLIKTRGQQVTLRCSPKSGHDTVSWYQQALGQGPQFIFQYYEEEERQRGNFPDRFSGHQFPNYSSELNVNALLLGDSALYLCASSLDHAGRYSPLHFGNGTRLTVT.

The V gene is TRBV27, the J gene TRBJ2-2, with 8 bases fitting TRBD1. This CDR3 is 16 amino acids long. Germline loops: CDR1 MNHEY, CDR2 SMNVEV (reference sequence). J was trimmed by 4 bases and V by 2 bases; bases with no gene match: 6. The CDR3 sequence is CASSLVGQGGTGELFF. The CDR3 DNA sequence: TGTGCCAGCAGTTTAGTCGGACAGGGTGGCACCGGGGAGCTGTTTTTT.

The CDR3 here is CASSDSPRTDTQYF. The CDR3 region has the DNA TGTGCCAGCAGTGACTCCCCCCGCACAGATACGCAGTATTTT. V and J are TRBV6-4 and TRBJ2-3; D is unresolved. V lost 0 bases, J lost 1 base, and 5 bases lay in between. The length of the CDR3 is 14 residues. The V gene's germline CDR1 is MRHNA and CDR2 SNTAGT.

The chain couples TRBV19 to TRBJ2-7, with D unclear. The V gene lost 6 bases and the J gene lost 2 bases, with 11 bases spanning the gap. Germline V gives CDR1 LNHDA, CDR2 SQIVND (reference sequence). The CDR3 consists of 13 residues. The CDR3 region has the DNA TGTGCCAGTAGCTTCAGGCAGACCTACGAGCAGTACTTC. Protein sequence: CASSFRQTYEQYF.

In its sample, this clone was seen a few times. The chain has TRBV7-2 and TRBJ1-6; maybe TRBD1 (6 bases). Germline V gives CDR1 SGHTA, CDR2 FQGNSA. V lost 4 bases to trimming and J lost 7 bases, with 14 bases between them. This CDR3 region has 15 residues. DNA for the CDR3: TGTGCCAGCAGCTCAACAGGGCCCGGAAATTCACCCCTCCACTTT. This codes for CASSSTGPGNSPLHF.

The V gene is TRBV7-6, the J gene TRBJ1-5; no clear D gene. The CDR3 has 13 residues. Germline lookup yields CDR1 SGHVS and CDR2 FNYEAQ. The ends were cut back, 1 base at V and 7 bases at J, with 8 bases in the middle. CDR3 sequence: CASSLGVGQPQHF. CDR3 DNA: TGTGCCAGCAGCTTAGGGGTTGGACAGCCCCAGCATTTT.

The genes are TRBV11-2 and TRBJ1-3; D remains ambiguous. Germline lookup yields CDR1 SGHAT and CDR2 FQNNGV. Trimming removed 6 bases from V and 6 bases from J, with 15 bases in between. The CDR3 is 14 residues long. The CDR3 loop is CASSSLTKENTIYF. In nucleotides, the CDR3 is TGTGCCAGCAGTTCACTCACCAAGGAAAACACCATATATTTT.

The chain links TRBV4-1 to TRBJ2-3, with TRBD2 as a possible D gene (6 bases). The germline CDR1 and CDR2 sequences are MGHRA and YSYEKL. Trimming shortened V by 0 bases and J by 6 bases, and 25 bases separated the two germline ends. The CDR3 covers 19 residues. This CDR3 reads CASSQENYPGLSSADTQYF. For the CDR3, the DNA is TGCGCCAGCAGCCAAGAGAATTACCCGGGACTTAGCTCGGCTGATACGCAGTATTTT.

The chain links TRBV9 to TRBJ2-4; D is unclear. V lost 3 bases, J lost 8 bases, and 18 bases lay in between. CDR1 and CDR2 (germline): SGDLS, YYNGEE. There are 15 residues in the CDR3. This chain's CDR3 is CASSAAGNSVDIQYF. DNA for the CDR3: TGTGCCAGCAGCGCTGCTGGGAATTCGGTGGACATTCAGTACTTC.

The chain employs TRBV2 and TRBJ1-2; a possible D gene is TRBD1 (5 bases). Germline CDR1 reads SNHLY; CDR2 reads FYNNEI. This CDR3 has 12 residues. V was pared by 8 bases and J by 3 bases, with 10 bases between. CDR3 DNA sequence: TGTGCCAGCGGGGCAGGCCACTATGGCTACACCTTC. This translates into CASGAGHYGYTF.

The chain links TRBV4-2 to TRBJ2-3; unclear D gene. Germline V CDR1 and CDR2: LGHNA, YNFKEQ. Trimming removed 0 bases from V and 1 base from J, with 2 bases in between. This CDR3 is built from 13 residues. The CDR3 protein is CASSQDGTDTQYF. The CDR3 DNA reads as TGTGCCAGCAGCCAAGATGGCACAGATACGCAGTATTTT.

In this sample, this clone turned up once. The genes are TRBV2 and TRBJ2-6, with 8 bases matching TRBD1. Germline-derived CDR1 and CDR2 are SNHLY and FYNNEI. J was trimmed by 2 bases and V by 4 bases; bases with no gene match: 10. The CDR3 consists of 18 residues. The CDR3 DNA reads as TGTGCCAGCAGTGCACCGGGACAGGTTCAACCTGGGGCCAACGTCCTGACTTTC. It encodes CASSAPGQVQPGANVLTF.

V and J are TRBV6-6 and TRBJ2-7; 9 bases are a match to TRBD1. The length of the CDR3 is 15 residues. Germline V gene data show CDR1 as MNHNY and CDR2 as SVGAGI (reference sequence). The V gene end was trimmed by 6 bases and the J gene end by 7 bases; junction bases not matched to a gene: 13. The CDR3 loop is CASSYRTGAFGEQYF. DNA of the CDR3: TGTGCCAGCAGCTATAGGACAGGGGCGTTTGGTGAGCAGTACTTC.

The V and J genes are TRBV6-5 and TRBJ1-1; D is perhaps TRBD1 (5 bases). Trimming cost V 2 bases and J 3 bases, with 7 bases left between them. The CDR3 spans 13 residues. From germline, CDR1 is MNHEY and CDR2 SVGAGI. The CDR3 DNA follows: TGTGCCAGCAGTTACGGGGGAGACACTGAAGCTTTCTTT. Protein product: CASSYGGDTEAFF.

This clone was seen a single time. The chain has TRBV2 and TRBJ1-1; D gene unclear. Trimming left V 8 bases short and J 3 bases short, with 13 bases between. There are 13 residues in the CDR3. Germline values: CDR1 SNHLY, CDR2 FYNNEI. CDR3 DNA: TGTGCCAGCCGCACCACTATTGACACTGAAGCTTTCTTT. It encodes CASRTTIDTEAFF. The whole variable domain, filled in from reference TRBV2 and TRBJ1-1, reads EPEVTQTPSHQVTQMGQEVILRCVPISNHLYFYWYRQILGQKVEFLVSFYNNEISEKSEIFDDQFSVERPDGSNFTLKIRSTKLEDSAMYFCASRTTIDTEAFFGQGTRLTVV.

The V gene is TRBV10-3, the J gene TRBJ2-6; weak D call: TRBD2 (5 bases). Germline V gene lookup returns CDR1 ENHRY and CDR2 SYGVKD. The CDR3 length is 16 residues. V shed 3 bases and J shed 0 bases, with 9 bases lying between them. CDR3 sequence (DNA): TGTGCCATCAGTGATACTGGAGGCTCTGGGGCCAACGTCCTGACTTTC. Its translation is CAISDTGGSGANVLTF.

The chain recombines TRBV11-2 with TRBJ2-1; D call uncertain. The CDR3 contains 12 residues. The germline V gene encodes CDR1 SGHAT and CDR2 FQNNGV. Trimming cost V 2 bases and J 12 bases, with 11 bases left between them. The CDR3 here is CASSLIGNGQFF. The CDR3 nucleotides are TGTGCCAGCAGCTTAATAGGGAACGGGCAGTTCTTC.

The rearrangement links TRBV5-6 to TRBJ1-1; 9 bases line up with TRBD1. CDR1 SGHDT and CDR2 YYEEEE come from the germline V gene. This CDR3 has 14 amino acids. J lost 4 bases, V lost 5 bases, and 6 bases had no gene match. CDR3 DNA sequence: TGTGCCAGCAGAACAGGGGGCGGCATCACTGAAGCTTTCTTT. Encoded protein: CASRTGGGITEAFF.

This clone has only one observation. This sequence joins TRBV9 and TRBJ2-5, with D perhaps matching TRBD2 (6 bases). Germline V gene data show CDR1 as SGDLS and CDR2 as YYNGEE. The CDR3 spans 15 residues. With 3 bases removed from V and 1 base from J, the gap between germline ends came to 13 bases. This chain's CDR3 is CASSGGAGSQETQYF. The DNA for the CDR3 is TGTGCCAGCAGCGGAGGTGCGGGGTCCCAAGAGACCCAGTACTTC.

This clone was seen only once. J is TRBJ1-2 and V is TRBV10-3; 9 nucleotides align to TRBD1. Germline assignment: CDR1 ENHRY and CDR2 SYGVKD. The CDR3 runs to 17 residues. V lost 3 bases and J lost 4; bases outside the gene matches: 12. This CDR3 reads CAISESPGQGSGYGYTF. The DNA for the CDR3 is TGTGCCATCAGTGAATCACCGGGACAGGGTAGTGGCTATGGCTACACCTTC.

The V call is TRBV6-5, the J call TRBJ2-2; 8 nucleotides match TRBD1. The CDR3 extends over 12 amino acids. Germline V gene data show CDR1 as MNHEY and CDR2 as SVGAGI. The V and J ends lost 6 bases and 11 bases, in that order; junction bases with no gene match: 5. The CDR3 DNA follows: TGTGCCAGCAGAAGGACAGGGTCTGAGCTGTTTTTT. Protein product: CASRRTGSELFF.